The rows below give T cell receptor beta chains drawn from one sample of a study of T cells in localized non-small cell lung cancer. Sequenced by immunoSEQ multiplex PCR; TCRdb stores in-frame clones only, minus some. The sample includes more than 15,000 clones, around nine tenths of them seen just once. Sequencing was performed on peripheral blood, taken before any cancer treatment. The receptors originated from a man between 40 and 69 years old with stage I lung adenocarcinoma. CDR3s include the opening cysteine and the closing phenylalanine or tryptophan. The D gene is left open where the match is weak. The listing skips clone size in some rows; elsewhere it reads once, few, many or a size class.

v_gene,j_gene,abundance,d_gene,CDR3nt,CDR3aa
TRBV2,TRBJ1-2,NA,TRBD1,TGTGCCAGCAGTGAAGTTCGGGCAGGGGGTACTGGTGGCTACACCTTC,CASSEVRAGGTGGYTF
TRBV14,TRBJ2-3,NA,TRBD2,TGTGCCAGCAGCCATCCCACTAACGGGGGGGCAGATACGCAGTATTTT,CASSHPTNGGADTQYF
TRBV10-3,TRBJ1-4,NA,NA,TGTGCCATCAGTGAAGGAGACAGCCTGTTTTTT,CAISEGDSLFF
TRBV28,TRBJ1-3,NA,NA,TGTGCCAGCAGATCCGACAGGATCCCTGGAAACACCATATATTTT,CASRSDRIPGNTIYF
TRBV14,TRBJ2-3,once,NA,TGTGCCAGCAGCCAAGACTCGGGGGTGTCGGGGACAGATACGCAGTATTTT,CASSQDSGVSGTDTQYF
TRBV7-2,TRBJ2-1,NA,TRBD2,TGTGCCAGCAGCTTAGAGGCGGGGGGCCGCTCCTACAATGAGCAGTTCTTC,CASSLEAGGRSYNEQFF
TRBV14,TRBJ1-3,few,NA,TGTGCCAGCAGCCAAGCCCCCCAGGCCTGCCACACCATATATTTT,CASSQAPQACHTIYF
TRBV4-2,TRBJ1-5,NA,TRBD1,TGTGCCAGCAGCCAATACCTCGACAGGGGTGAGCAGCCCCAGCATTTT,CASSQYLDRGEQPQHF
TRBV6-5,TRBJ2-1,once,NA,TGTGCCAGCACCGGGAGACAGTCCTACAATGAGCAGTTCTTC,CASTGRQSYNEQFF
TRBV15,TRBJ2-7,NA,TRBD1,TGTGCCACCAGCAGGGCCGGGACAGGGAGCGAGCAGTACTTC,CATSRAGTGSEQYF
TRBV29-1,TRBJ2-3,NA,NA,TGCAGCGTTCCCCTGGGCGTGAGCACAGATACGCAGTATTTT,CSVPLGVSTDTQYF
TRBV6-6,TRBJ2-3,NA,NA,TGTGCCAGCAGTTGGACAGATACTCCTGGCACAGATACGCAGTATTTT,CASSWTDTPGTDTQYF
TRBV4-1,TRBJ2-5,NA,NA,TGCGCCAGCAGCCAAGGTGTGGCCCCCCAAGAGACCCAGTACTTC,CASSQGVAPQETQYF